Listed below are T cell receptor beta chains from one sample, sequenced in a study of CD8 T cells in ankylosing spondylitis. TCRdb processed the 5' RACE reads anew with MiXCR; each CDR3 protein has one entry. This table has fewer than 550,000 distinct CDR3 sequences, over 4% appearing once. Sequencing input: blood, either unsorted or a sorted T cell fraction (not recorded which). The receptors here all came from a male donor with ankylosing spondylitis. CDR3s include the opening cysteine and the closing phenylalanine or tryptophan. A D gene is named only where the DNA matches it firmly. Rows may omit the clone size; those that give it use once, few, many or a size class.

cdr3_length	v_call	d_call	j_call	clone_size	cdr3_nt	cdr3_aa
17	TRBV12-3/TRBV12-4	TRBD2	TRBJ2-2	many	TGTGCCAGCAGTCCCCAAGGTGGGAGGGCGATCACCGGGGAGCTGTTTTTT	CASSPQGGRAITGELFF
12	TRBV28	NA	TRBJ2-3	few	TGTGCCAGCAGTTTAGCACCCCCCCCGCAGTATTTT	CASSLAPPPQYF
16	TRBV5-6	NA	TRBJ2-1	NA	TGTGCCAGCAGCTCGTACCAGGGGCGATTCGGCAATGAGCAGTTCTTC	CASSSYQGRFGNEQFF
16	TRBV11-2	NA	TRBJ1-4	many	TGTGCCAGCAGCTTAGTAGGAGTCGCGAAGGATGAAAAACTGTTTTTT	CASSLVGVAKDEKLFF
14	TRBV9	NA	TRBJ2-7	many	TGTGCCAGCAGCGGATCAGGACAGAGGTACGAGCAGTACTTC	CASSGSGQRYEQYF
13	TRBV20-1	NA	TRBJ2-5	many	TGCAGTGCCCCGAGCAGGGGACAAGAGACCCAGTACTTC	CSAPSRGQETQYF
14	TRBV9	NA	TRBJ2-3	many	TGTGCCAGCAGCGTACAAACGGGGGCAGATACGCAGTATTTT	CASSVQTGADTQYF
13	TRBV4-2	NA	TRBJ1-2	many	TGTGCCAGCAGCTCCCGACCGGCGGGGGGCTACACCTTC	CASSSRPAGGYTF
16	TRBV3-1	NA	TRBJ2-1	many	TGTGCCAGCAGCCTCGTGGGGGGCCCGGGGGGTAGTGAGCAGTTCTTC	CASSLVGGPGGSEQFF
13	TRBV20-1	NA	TRBJ2-7	many	TGCAGTGCTAGAGGCAGCTACTCCTACGAGCAGTACTTC	CSARGSYSYEQYF
11	TRBV7-9	NA	TRBJ2-5	many	TGTGCCAGCAGCTTGGTCCAGACCCAGTACTTC	CASSLVQTQYF
17	TRBV5-6	NA	TRBJ2-7	NA	TGTGCCAGCCGGAAGGTTGGAGTCCTGCAGGTTGGATACGAGCAGTACTTC	CASRKVGVLQVGYEQYF
13	TRBV6-2/TRBV6-3	NA	TRBJ2-1	few	TGTGCCAGCAGTAATGGCGGTGTCGGTGAGCAGTTCTTC	CASSNGGVGEQFF
19	TRBV28	NA	TRBJ1-2	many	TGTGCCAGCAGTTTAAACATCCCCCGCCTGCGGCCTAGTCCTTATGGCTACACCTTC	CASSLNIPRLRPSPYGYTF
17	TRBV14	TRBD1	TRBJ2-1	many	TGTGCCAGCAGCCAACCTGGGACAGGGGCTTTCTACAATGAGCAGTTCTTC	CASSQPGTGAFYNEQFF
13	TRBV4-2	NA	TRBJ1-1	NA	TGTGCCAGCAGCCAATCCCTAGTGGTTGAAGCTTTCTTT	CASSQSLVVEAFF
14	TRBV11-2	TRBD1	TRBJ2-2	few	TGTGCCAGCCGACGACAGGGGGCGGTCGGGGAGCTGTTTTTT	CASRRQGAVGELFF
14	TRBV7-8	NA	TRBJ1-3	many	TGTGCCAGCAGCTTAGAGGGGACTGGAAACACCATATATTTT	CASSLEGTGNTIYF